One and the same sample provided the 10 T cell receptor beta chains below, sequenced in a study of blood T cell repertoires in COVID-19. Libraries were prepared by immunoSEQ multiplex PCR; TCRdb keeps only in-frame clonotypes and omits some of them. The sample holds approximately 290,000 clones, 80% to 90% seen once. What was sequenced was PBMCs or T cells enriched from blood (not recorded which). These TCRs come from a woman in her twenties or thirties who had recovered from COVID-19.

The chain joins TRBV28 to TRBJ1-2, with D tentatively TRBD1 (5 bases). This CDR3 region has 12 residues. Germline lookup yields CDR1 MDHEN and CDR2 SYDVKM. The V gene lost 5 bases and the J gene lost 6 bases, with 10 bases spanning the gap. CDR3 DNA: TGTGCCAGCAGTAGGGGTTCGAATGGCTACACCTTC. Amino acid sequence: CASSRGSNGYTF.

This rearrangement joins TRBV9 to TRBJ2-2; 7 positions match TRBD1. The junction had 11 bases not matched to a gene; V was cut back by 0 bases and J by 6 bases. The CDR3 totals 17 residues. Germline CDR1 SGDLS, CDR2 YYNGEE. The chain's CDR3 is CASSVGGGGATSGELFF. CDR3 DNA sequence: TGTGCCAGCAGCGTAGGAGGGGGCGGAGCCACTTCCGGGGAGCTGTTTTTT.

The V call is TRBV6-5, the J call TRBJ2-5, with TRBD2 identical over 10 bases. With 4 bases clipped from V and 5 bases from J, the junction kept 4 bases outside the gene matches. This CDR3 contains 14 residues. Germline loops: CDR1 MNHEY, CDR2 SVGAGI. The CDR3 DNA follows: TGTGCCAGCAGTTCATTTAGCGGGAGGGAGACCCAGTACTTC. It is translated as CASSSFSGRETQYF.

The V call is TRBV11-2, the J call TRBJ2-1; the match to TRBD1 covers 7 bases. The CDR3 runs 13 residues. The V segment lost 1 base and the J segment 12 bases; nucleotides outside the gene matches: 6. The V gene's germline CDR1 is SGHAT and CDR2 FQNNGV. The CDR3 spells CASSLGAGGWQFF. The CDR3 DNA reads as TGTGCCAGCAGCTTAGGGGCAGGGGGATGGCAGTTCTTC. The full variable domain, in which reference TRBV11-2 and TRBJ2-1 provide the parts outside the CDR3, is EAGVAQSPRYKIIEKRQSVAFWCNPISGHATLYWYQQILGQGPKLLIQFQNNGVVDDSQLPKDRFSAERLKGVDSTLKIQPAKLEDSAVYLCASSLGAGGWQFFGPGTRLTVL.

In this sample, this clone turned up a few times. V is TRBV5-8 and J is TRBJ1-5, with D perhaps TRBD1 (5 bases). The germline CDR1 and CDR2 sequences are SGHTS and YDEGEE. This CDR3 is built from 15 residues. V was shortened by 0 bases and J by 7 bases, with 14 bases between the two germline ends. CDR3 nucleotides: TGTGCCAGCAGCTTGGTGCAGGGTTACGGGCAGCCCCAGCATTTT. Its translation: CASSLVQGYGQPQHF.

V usage is TRBV19 and J usage is TRBJ2-7; 9 positions agree with TRBD1. Germline CDR1 LNHDA, CDR2 SQIVND (reference sequence). The CDR3 has 14 amino acids. J lost 5 bases, V lost 5 bases, and 7 bases had no gene match. The CDR3 spells CASSSWTGANEQYF. The CDR3 coding sequence is TGTGCCAGTAGTTCGTGGACAGGGGCAAACGAGCAGTACTTC. Variable domain in full (rest from reference TRBV19 and TRBJ2-7): DGGITQSPKYLFRKEGQNVTLSCEQNLNHDAMYWYRQDPGQGLRLIYYSQIVNDFQKGDIAEGYSVSREKKESFPLTVTSAQKNPTAFYLCASSSWTGANEQYFGPGTRLTVT.

The chain joins TRBV24-1 to TRBJ1-5; perhaps TRBD1 as D (5 bases). This CDR3 is built from 15 residues. Trimming pared 2 bases from V and 6 bases from J, leaving 13 bases between. CDR1 KGHDR and CDR2 SFDVKD come from the germline V gene. The CDR3 loop is CATSDSRVLGQPQHF. Here the CDR3 DNA reads TGTGCCACCAGTGATTCCAGGGTTTTGGGTCAGCCCCAGCATTTT.

The V call is TRBV3-1 (or the pseudogene TRBV3-2), the J call TRBJ2-1; 8 positions agree with TRBD1. The CDR3 totals 14 residues. Germline CDR1 is LGHDT and CDR2 is YNNKEL (reference sequence). V was pared by 3 bases and J by 7 bases, with 5 bases of the junction left unmatched. CDR3 sequence (DNA): TGTGCCAGCAGCCAGGGAAACAGGGGGAATGAGCAGTTCTTC. This codes for CASSQGNRGNEQFF.

The gene calls are TRBV2 and TRBJ1-6; 9 nucleotides agree with TRBD1. Germline CDR1 is SNHLY and CDR2 is FYNNEI. The CDR3 has 14 amino acids. The junction had 4 bases not matched to a gene; V was cut back by 6 bases and J by 7 bases. The CDR3 region is CASRMDRGNSPLHF. DNA for the CDR3: TGTGCCAGCAGGATGGACAGGGGCAATTCACCCCTCCACTTT.

V is TRBV7-9 and J is TRBJ2-7; D not resolved. CDR1 is SEHNR and CDR2 is FQNEAQ in the germline V gene (reference sequence). The CDR3 spans 12 residues. The V end lost 0 bases, the J end lost 6 bases, and 6 bases lay between the germline ends. The DNA of the CDR3 is TGTGCCAGCAGCTTAGCAACAGCCGAGCAGTACTTC. Its protein is CASSLATAEQYF.